This record covers a single TCR beta chain. No cognate antigen has been identified for it. Base qualities were left out, and no much larger clone turns up one base away. These data come from a study of control samples from healthy donors and cancer patients (dated by TCRdb to the early 2020s). Trimming takes 5 bases from V and 8 bases from J, and the germline ends sit 16 bases apart. In the germline V gene (reference sequence), CDR1 corresponds to SGHNT and CDR2 to YYREEE. The CDR3 measures 13 amino acids from cysteine to phenylalanine. Solely the CDR3 DNA is kept, with 39 bases framed from the first base. Libraries were prepared through the immunoSEQ multiplex PCR assay. TCRdb stores this immuneACCESS table with in-frame sequences only. Part of the clones is absent; in the studies checked, under half of the shortfall reflects unresolved V genes, and no reason is known for the rest. The sample records approximately 94,000 clones, about 90% of which are singletons. The ten largest clones take up over 15% of the sample.

The chain joins TRBV5-4 to TRBJ1-2; TRBD1 is possibly the D segment (5 matching bases). The sample taken for sequencing was blood. The sequence derives from a woman aged 50 to 65 in good health. The sequenced DNA is TGTGCCAGCAGAGTGGACAACGCGGGGGGCTACACCTTC. It specifies CASRVDNAGGYTF.